The 11 T cell receptor beta chains below come from one sample, sequenced in a study of identical twins. TCRdb reprocessed the 5' RACE reads with MiXCR, giving one entry per CDR3 protein. The sample includes 250,000 to 350,000 distinct CDR3 sequences, 8% to 9% seen only once; the top ten take over 2%. These data were also reused for a study on yellow fever vaccine responses in identical twins.

The material sequenced was memory (CD45RO+) T cells sorted from blood. Receptor source: a woman aged 18 to 35 in good health.

The gene calls are TRBV5-1 and TRBJ2-5, with TRBD1 matching 8 bases. The length of the CDR3 is 14 residues. Germline CDR1 is SGHRS and CDR2 is YFSETQ. Trimming at V came to 5 bases and at J to 1 base, leaving 4 bases not matched to a gene. CDR3 protein: CASRAQGAQETQYF. CDR3 in DNA: TGCGCCAGCAGGGCCCAGGGGGCCCAAGAGACCCAGTACTTC.

This clonotype appeared many times. The V call is TRBV5-1, the J call TRBJ2-3, with 13 bases fitting TRBD2. J was trimmed by 4 bases and V by 2 bases; bases with no gene match: 7. CDR1 SGHRS and CDR2 YFSETQ come from the germline V gene. CDR3 length equals 17 residues. The CDR3 here is CASSFSGTSGAPDTQYF. DNA of the CDR3: TGCGCCAGCAGCTTTTCCGGGACTAGCGGGGCCCCAGATACGCAGTATTTT.

This clonotype was counted at least ten times. The chain is built from TRBV6-1 and TRBJ2-1; D ambiguous. The CDR3 is made up of 18 amino acids. The V end lost 6 bases, the J end lost 5 bases, and 26 bases lay between the germline ends. Germline V lookup: CDR1 MNHNS, CDR2 SASEGT. CDR3 bases: TGTGCCAGCAGCCCCCGAGCCCTAGAAGGTAGAAAGAACAATGAGCAGTTCTTC. This translates into CASSPRALEGRKNNEQFF.

V and J are TRBV27 and TRBJ2-7; no clear D gene. V lost 4 bases, J lost 3 bases, and 13 bases lay in between. CDR3 size: 14 residues. The germline V gene has CDR1 MNHEY and CDR2 SMNVEV (reference sequence). DNA for the CDR3: TGTGCCAGCAGTTCAGCAAATGCCAACTACGAGCAGTACTTC. It encodes CASSSANANYEQYF.

This clonotype was seen a few times. CDR3 protein: CASSFQAGTQSRVDEQFF. The CDR3 DNA follows: TGTGCCAGCAGCTTTCAGGCCGGGACGCAATCGCGGGTTGATGAGCAGTTCTTC. The chain links TRBV11-1 to TRBJ2-1; D assignment may be TRBD1 or TRBD2 (5 bases each). Germline assignment: CDR1 SGHAT and CDR2 FQDESV (reference sequence). This CDR3 contains 18 residues. Trimming cost V 3 bases and J 8 bases, with 26 bases left between them.

This clonotype was seen at least ten times. J is TRBJ2-3 and V is TRBV25-1; 8 bases fit TRBD2. The trim removed 4 bases at V and 7 bases at J, leaving 10 bases unmatched. The CDR3 totals 15 residues. CDR1 and CDR2 (germline): MGHDK, SYGVNS. As DNA, the CDR3 is TGTGCCAGCAGTGTTTGGCGGGAGGCGAAAAATACGCAGTATTTT. Its translation is CASSVWREAKNTQYF.

The table lists this clonotype with many counts. This chain links TRBV20-1 with TRBJ2-1; 8 bases align to TRBD2. Looked up from germline, CDR1 is DFQATT and CDR2 is SNEGSKA (reference sequence). The CDR3 sequence is 11 residues long. This CDR3 is CGLAGYNEQFF. The CDR3 DNA reads as TGCGGTCTAGCGGGCTACAATGAGCAGTTCTTC.

A few counts support this clonotype. The chain recombines TRBV7-4 with TRBJ2-3, with 8 bases identical to TRBD2. Germline CDR1 reads SGHVT; CDR2 reads SQSDAQ. V lost 5 bases and J lost 1; bases outside the gene matches: 8. The CDR3 runs 16 residues. The CDR3 region is CASSLLRREGTDTQYF. The CDR3 DNA reads as TGTGCCAGCAGCCTTCTCCGGCGGGAGGGCACAGATACGCAGTATTTT.

Worth noting for this clonotype: This sequence may be a read error, since a much larger clone differs from it by one base. The rearrangement joins TRBV20-1 to TRBJ1-1; TRBD1 agrees at 10 bases. J lost 9 bases, V lost 6 bases, and 16 bases had no gene match. Germline V lookup: CDR1 DFQATT, CDR2 SNEGSKA (reference sequence). CDR3 length: 15 amino acids. The CDR3 DNA sequence: TGCAGTGCCAAGACGGGGGACAGGGGAGGGACTAAAGCTTTCTTT. Residues: CSAKTGDRGGTKAFF.

The chain couples TRBV20-1 to TRBJ1-1; 8 positions agree with TRBD1. Germline V lookup: CDR1 DFQATT, CDR2 SNEGSKA (reference sequence). V gave up 3 bases and J gave up 4 bases; unmatched junction bases: 7. The length of the CDR3 is 14 residues. CDR3 in amino acids: CSASITGGGTEAFF. The CDR3 DNA follows: TGCAGTGCTAGTATAACAGGGGGGGGCACTGAAGCTTTCTTT.

This clonotype has at least ten counts. The chain has TRBV6-2 or TRBV6-3 and TRBJ2-5; unclear D gene. V shed 0 bases and J shed 5 bases, with 7 bases lying between them. The CDR3 extends over 13 amino acids. CDR1 is MNHEY, CDR2 SVGEGT, per germline. The CDR3 here is CASSYSGFETQYF. The CDR3 DNA reads as TGTGCCAGCAGTTACTCGGGATTTGAGACCCAGTACTTC.